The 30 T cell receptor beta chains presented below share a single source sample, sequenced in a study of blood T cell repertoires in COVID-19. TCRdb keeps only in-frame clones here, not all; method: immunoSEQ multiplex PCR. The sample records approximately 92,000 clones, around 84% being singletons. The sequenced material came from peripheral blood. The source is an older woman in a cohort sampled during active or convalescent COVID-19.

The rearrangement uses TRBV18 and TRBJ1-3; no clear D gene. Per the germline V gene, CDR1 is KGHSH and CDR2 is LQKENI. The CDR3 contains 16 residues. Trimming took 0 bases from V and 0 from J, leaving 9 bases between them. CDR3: CASSPPRASSGNTIYF. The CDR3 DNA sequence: TGTGCCAGCTCACCACCGAGAGCCTCCTCTGGAAACACCATATATTTT.

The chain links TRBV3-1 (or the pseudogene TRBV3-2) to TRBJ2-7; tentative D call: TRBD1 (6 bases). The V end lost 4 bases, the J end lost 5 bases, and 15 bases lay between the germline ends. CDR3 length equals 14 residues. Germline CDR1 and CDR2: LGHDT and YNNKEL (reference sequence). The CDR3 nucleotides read TGTGCCAGCAGCCCCGGGACATTAGGCCACGAGCAGTACTTC. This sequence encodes CASSPGTLGHEQYF.

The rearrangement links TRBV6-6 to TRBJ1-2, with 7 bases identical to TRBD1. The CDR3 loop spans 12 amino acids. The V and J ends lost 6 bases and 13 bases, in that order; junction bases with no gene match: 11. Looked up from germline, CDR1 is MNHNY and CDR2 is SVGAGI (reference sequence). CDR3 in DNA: TGTGCCAGCAGCCCGACAGGGTCTAGCTTCACCTTC. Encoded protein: CASSPTGSSFTF.

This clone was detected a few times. The CDR3: CASSFALYQETQYF. The CDR3 coding sequence is TGTGCCAGCAGCTTCGCGCTGTACCAAGAGACCCAGTACTTC. This rearrangement joins TRBV11-2 to TRBJ2-5; D gene unclear. This CDR3 has 14 residues. The ends were cut back, 3 bases at V and 0 bases at J, with 8 bases in the middle. Germline V CDR1 and CDR2: SGHAT, FQNNGV.

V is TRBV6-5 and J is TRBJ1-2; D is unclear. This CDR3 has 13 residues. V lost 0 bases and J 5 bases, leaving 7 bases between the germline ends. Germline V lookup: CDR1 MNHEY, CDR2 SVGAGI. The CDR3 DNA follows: TGTGCCAGCAGTTACTCGAGGACTTATGGCTACACCTTC. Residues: CASSYSRTYGYTF.

CDR3 sequence (DNA): TGCGCCAGCAGTCACCGCGGACAGGGGGCTATCTTTAGCAATCAGCCCCAGCATTTT. This sequence encodes CASSHRGQGAIFSNQPQHF. The chain is built from TRBV23-1 and TRBJ1-5; 11 bases are a match to TRBD1. TRBV23-1 is sorted into the ORF group, with uncertain function. CDR3 length: 19 residues. V gave up 3 bases and J gave up 0 bases; unmatched junction bases: 10.

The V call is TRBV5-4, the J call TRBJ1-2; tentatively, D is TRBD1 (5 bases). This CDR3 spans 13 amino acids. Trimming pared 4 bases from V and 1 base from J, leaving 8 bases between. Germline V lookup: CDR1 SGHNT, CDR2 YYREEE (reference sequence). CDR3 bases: TGTGCCAGCAGCCTTGACAGTAACTATGGCTACACCTTC. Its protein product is CASSLDSNYGYTF.

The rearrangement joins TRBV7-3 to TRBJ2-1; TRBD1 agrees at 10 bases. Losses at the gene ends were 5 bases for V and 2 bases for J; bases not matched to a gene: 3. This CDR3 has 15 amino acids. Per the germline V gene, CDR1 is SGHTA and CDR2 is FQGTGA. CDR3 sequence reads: CASSLGQGPYNEQFF. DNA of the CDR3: TGTGCCAGCAGCCTGGGACAGGGGCCCTACAATGAGCAGTTCTTC.

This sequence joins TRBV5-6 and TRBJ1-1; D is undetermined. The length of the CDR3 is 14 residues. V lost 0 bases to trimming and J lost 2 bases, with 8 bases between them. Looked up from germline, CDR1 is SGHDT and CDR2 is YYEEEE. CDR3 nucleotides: TGTGCCAGCAGCTTGGTCGGGGTTAACACTGAAGCTTTCTTT. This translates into CASSLVGVNTEAFF.

CDR3 in DNA: TGCGCCAGCAGCCAAGAAGGTGGGAGACGGGGACAGCGTAATTCACCCCTCCACTTT. The encoded protein is CASSQEGGRRGQRNSPLHF. The chain combines TRBV4-1 with TRBJ1-6; 7 bases line up with TRBD1. This CDR3 comprises 19 residues. The junction had 14 bases not matched to a gene; V was cut back by 0 bases and J by 6 bases. Per germline, CDR1 MGHRA and CDR2 YSYEKL.

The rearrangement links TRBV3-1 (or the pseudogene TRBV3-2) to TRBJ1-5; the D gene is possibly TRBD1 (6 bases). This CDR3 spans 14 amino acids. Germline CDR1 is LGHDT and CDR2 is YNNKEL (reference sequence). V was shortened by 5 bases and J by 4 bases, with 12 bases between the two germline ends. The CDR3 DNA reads TGTGCCAGCAGCGATTCAGGGGAGAATCAGCCCCAGCATTTT. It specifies CASSDSGENQPQHF.

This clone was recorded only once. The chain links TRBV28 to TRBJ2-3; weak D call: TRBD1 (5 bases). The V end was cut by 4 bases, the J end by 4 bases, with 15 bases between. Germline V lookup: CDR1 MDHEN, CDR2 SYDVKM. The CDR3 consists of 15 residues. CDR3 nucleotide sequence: TGTGCCAGCAGTTCGGATAGGGGTGGCGCAGATACGCAGTATTTT. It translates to CASSSDRGGADTQYF.

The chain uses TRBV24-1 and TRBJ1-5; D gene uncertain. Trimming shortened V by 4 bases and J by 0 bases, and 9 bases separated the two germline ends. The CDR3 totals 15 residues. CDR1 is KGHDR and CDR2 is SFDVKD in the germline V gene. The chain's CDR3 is CATSDMQVSNQPQHF. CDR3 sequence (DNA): TGTGCCACCAGTGACATGCAGGTTAGCAATCAGCCCCAGCATTTT.

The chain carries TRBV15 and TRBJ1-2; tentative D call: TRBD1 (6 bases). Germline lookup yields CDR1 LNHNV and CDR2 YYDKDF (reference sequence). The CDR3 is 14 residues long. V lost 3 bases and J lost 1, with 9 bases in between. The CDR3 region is CATSRGADNYGYTF. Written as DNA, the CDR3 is TGTGCCACCAGCAGGGGGGCAGATAACTATGGCTACACCTTC.

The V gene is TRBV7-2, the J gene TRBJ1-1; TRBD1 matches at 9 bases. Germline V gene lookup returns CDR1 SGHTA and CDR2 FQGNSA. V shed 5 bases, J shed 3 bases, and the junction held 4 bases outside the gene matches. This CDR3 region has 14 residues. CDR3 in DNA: TGTGCCAGCAGCCCAAGACAGGGGGACACTGAAGCTTTCTTT. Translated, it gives CASSPRQGDTEAFF.

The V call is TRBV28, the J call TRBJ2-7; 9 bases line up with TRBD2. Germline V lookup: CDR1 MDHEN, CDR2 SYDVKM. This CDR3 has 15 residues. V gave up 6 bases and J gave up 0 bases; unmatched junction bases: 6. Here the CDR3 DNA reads TGTGCCAGCAGCCCTCATAGCGGGAGCTCCTACGAGCAGTACTTC. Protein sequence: CASSPHSGSSYEQYF.

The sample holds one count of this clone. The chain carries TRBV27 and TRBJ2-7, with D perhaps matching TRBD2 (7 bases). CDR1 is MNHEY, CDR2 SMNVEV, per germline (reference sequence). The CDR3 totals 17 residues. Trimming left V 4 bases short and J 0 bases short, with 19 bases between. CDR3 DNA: TGTGCCAGCAGTTGGGGGGCTAGCGGCCTTAGCTCCTACGAGCAGTACTTC. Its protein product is CASSWGASGLSSYEQYF.

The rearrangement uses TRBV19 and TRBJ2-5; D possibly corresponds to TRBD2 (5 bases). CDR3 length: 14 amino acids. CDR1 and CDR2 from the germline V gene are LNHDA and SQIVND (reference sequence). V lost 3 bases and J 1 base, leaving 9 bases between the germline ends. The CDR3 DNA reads TGTGCCAGTAGTATGTGGGAGACCCAAGAGACCCAGTACTTC. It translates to CASSMWETQETQYF.

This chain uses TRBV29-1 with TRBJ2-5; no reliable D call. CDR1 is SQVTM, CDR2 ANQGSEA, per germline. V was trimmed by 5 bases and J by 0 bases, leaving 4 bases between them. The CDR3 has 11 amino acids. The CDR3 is CSVLNQETQYF. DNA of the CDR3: TGCAGCGTTTTAAACCAAGAGACCCAGTACTTC.

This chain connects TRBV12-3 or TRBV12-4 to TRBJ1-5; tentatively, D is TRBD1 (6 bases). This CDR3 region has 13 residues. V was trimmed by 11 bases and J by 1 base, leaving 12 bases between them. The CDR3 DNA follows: TGTGCCTCTCAGGGGCTAAGCAATCAGCCCCAGCATTTT. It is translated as CASQGLSNQPQHF.

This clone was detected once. The CDR3 nucleotides read TGTGCCAGCAGCTTAGAGGCGGGGGGTTCTTACAATGAGCAGTTCTTC. Translating gives CASSLEAGGSYNEQFF. The chain joins TRBV7-2 to TRBJ2-1, with 8 bases aligning to TRBD2. The trim removed 1 base at V and 4 bases at J, leaving 6 bases unmatched. This CDR3 is 16 amino acids long. Germline V gene sequence: CDR1 SGHTA, CDR2 FQGNSA. The full variable domain, rest sourced from reference TRBV7-2 and TRBJ2-1, is GAGVSQSPSNKVTEKGKDVELRCDPISGHTALYWYRQSLGQGLEFLIYFQGNSAPDKSGLPSDRFSAERTGGSVSTLTIQRTQQEDSAVYLCASSLEAGGSYNEQFFGPGTRLTVL.

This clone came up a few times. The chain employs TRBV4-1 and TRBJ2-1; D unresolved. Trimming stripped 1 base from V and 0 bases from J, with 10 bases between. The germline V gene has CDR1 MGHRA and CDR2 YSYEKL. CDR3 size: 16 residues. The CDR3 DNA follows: TGCGCCAGCAGCCAAGTTGACATAATCTCCTACAATGAGCAGTTCTTC. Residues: CASSQVDIISYNEQFF.

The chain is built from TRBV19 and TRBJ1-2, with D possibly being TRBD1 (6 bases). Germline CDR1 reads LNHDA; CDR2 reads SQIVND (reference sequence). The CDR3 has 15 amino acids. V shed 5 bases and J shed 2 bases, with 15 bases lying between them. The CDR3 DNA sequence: TGTGCCAGTAGTCAACCGGGACACAAGAACTATGGCTACACCTTC. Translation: CASSQPGHKNYGYTF.

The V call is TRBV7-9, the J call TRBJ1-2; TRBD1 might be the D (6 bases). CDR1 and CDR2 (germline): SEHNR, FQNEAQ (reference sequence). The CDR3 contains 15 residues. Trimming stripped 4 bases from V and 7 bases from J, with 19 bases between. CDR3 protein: CASSSLAGGPGGYTF. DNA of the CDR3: TGTGCCAGCAGCTCCCTAGCGGGGGGCCCGGGTGGCTACACCTTC.

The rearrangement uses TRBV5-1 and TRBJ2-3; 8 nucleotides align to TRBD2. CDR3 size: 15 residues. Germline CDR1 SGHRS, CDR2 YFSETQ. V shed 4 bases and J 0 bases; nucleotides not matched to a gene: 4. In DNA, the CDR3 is TGCGCCAGCAGCCCGGGGGGGGCTAGCACAGATACGCAGTATTTT. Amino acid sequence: CASSPGGASTDTQYF.

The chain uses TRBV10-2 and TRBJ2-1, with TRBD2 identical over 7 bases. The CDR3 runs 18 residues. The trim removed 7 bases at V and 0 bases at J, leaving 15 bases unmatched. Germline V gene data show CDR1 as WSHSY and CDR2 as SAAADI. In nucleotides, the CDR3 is TGCGCCAGCATTAAGCCCCGGGACTACCAGAGCTCCTACAATGAGCAGTTCTTC. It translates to CASIKPRDYQSSYNEQFF.

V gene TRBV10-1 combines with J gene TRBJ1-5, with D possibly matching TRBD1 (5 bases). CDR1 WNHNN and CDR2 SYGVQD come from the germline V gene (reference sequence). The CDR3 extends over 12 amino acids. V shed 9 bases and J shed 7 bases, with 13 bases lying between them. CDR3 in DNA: TGCGCCAGTAGGGGACGGGGGCAGCCCCAGCATTTT. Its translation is CASRGRGQPQHF.

CDR3 region: CASSPPGGGPGANVLTF. DNA for the CDR3: TGTGCCAGCAGCCCTCCCGGCGGAGGGCCCGGGGCCAACGTCCTGACTTTC. V gene TRBV3-1 (or the pseudogene TRBV3-2) combines with J gene TRBJ2-6; perhaps TRBD2 as D (6 bases). The V end was cut by 4 bases, the J end by 4 bases, with 17 bases between. Germline V gives CDR1 LGHDT, CDR2 YNNKEL (reference sequence). The CDR3 is 17 residues long.

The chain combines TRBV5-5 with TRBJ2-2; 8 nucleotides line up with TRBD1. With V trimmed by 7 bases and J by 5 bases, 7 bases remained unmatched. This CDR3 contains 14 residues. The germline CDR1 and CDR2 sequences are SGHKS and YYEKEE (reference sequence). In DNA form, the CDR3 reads TGTGCCAGCCTCGGACAGGGTTTAACCGGGGAGCTGTTTTTT. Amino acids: CASLGQGLTGELFF.

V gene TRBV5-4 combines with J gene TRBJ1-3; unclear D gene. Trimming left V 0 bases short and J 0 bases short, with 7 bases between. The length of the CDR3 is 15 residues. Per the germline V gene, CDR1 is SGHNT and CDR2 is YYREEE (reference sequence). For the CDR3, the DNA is TGTGCCAGCAGCTTGGACAGTGCCTCTGGAAACACCATATATTTT. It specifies CASSLDSASGNTIYF.